One T cell receptor beta chain is described in this entry. The antigen is not known. The study reverse transcribed the entire isolated RNA, so it sequenced expressed TCRB transcripts. Sequencing of naive, central memory and regulatory T cell samples gave an average of about 3.9 million reads. TCRdb keeps only in-frame clones here, not all; method: immunoSEQ multiplex PCR. Counted here are 300,000 to 350,000 clones, around 9% occurring once; the ten biggest clones make up 1%. This sample is drawn from a study of beta chain features in type 1 diabetes. Study-wide points: Type 1 diabetes patients had TCRB CDR3s that were shorter (moderately but significantly so) in all four CD4+ subsets. In the patient group, naive, central memory and Treg TCRB repertoires seemed more alike than in the healthy donor group. VDJ junctions in type 1 diabetes patients carried more deletions and fewer insertions.

The CDR3 consists of 15 residues. The trim removed 5 bases at V and 2 bases at J, leaving 5 bases unmatched. Looked up from germline, CDR1 is MGHRA and CDR2 is YSYEKL. Sequencing was done on a sample of central memory CD4+ T cells from blood. V usage is TRBV4-1 and J usage is TRBJ1-4, with 7 bases fitting TRBD1. This TCR was recovered from a man younger than 40 with type 1 diabetes. This CDR3 is CASSNQGGTNEKLFF. For the CDR3, the DNA is TGCGCCAGCAGCAACCAGGGGGGGACTAATGAAAAACTGTTTTTT.